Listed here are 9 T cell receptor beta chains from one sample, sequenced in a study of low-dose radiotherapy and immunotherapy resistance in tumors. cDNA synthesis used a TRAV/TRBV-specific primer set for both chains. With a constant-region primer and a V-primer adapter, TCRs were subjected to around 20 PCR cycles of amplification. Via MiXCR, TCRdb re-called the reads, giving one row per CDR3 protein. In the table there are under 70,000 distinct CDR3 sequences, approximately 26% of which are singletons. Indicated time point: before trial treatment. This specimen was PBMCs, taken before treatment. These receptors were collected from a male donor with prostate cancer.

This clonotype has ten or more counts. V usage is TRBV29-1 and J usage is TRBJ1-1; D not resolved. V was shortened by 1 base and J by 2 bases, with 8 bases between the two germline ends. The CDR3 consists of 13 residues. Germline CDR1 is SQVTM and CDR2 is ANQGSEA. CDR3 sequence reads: CSVEGGGNTEAFF. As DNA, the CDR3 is TGCAGCGTTGAAGGCGGAGGTAACACTGAAGCTTTCTTT.

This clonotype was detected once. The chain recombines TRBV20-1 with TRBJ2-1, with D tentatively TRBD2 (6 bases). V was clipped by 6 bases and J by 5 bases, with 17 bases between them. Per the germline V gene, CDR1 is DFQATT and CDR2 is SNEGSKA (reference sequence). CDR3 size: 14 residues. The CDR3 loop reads CSAPAGPVNNEQFF. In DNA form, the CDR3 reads TGCAGTGCCCCCGCGGGGCCCGTGAACAATGAGCAGTTCTTC.

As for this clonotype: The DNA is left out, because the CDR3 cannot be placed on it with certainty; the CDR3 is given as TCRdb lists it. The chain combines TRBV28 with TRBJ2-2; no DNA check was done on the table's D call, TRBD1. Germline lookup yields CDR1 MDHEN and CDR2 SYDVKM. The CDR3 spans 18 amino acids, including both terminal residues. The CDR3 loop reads CASSYVRGTGFTGELFFF.

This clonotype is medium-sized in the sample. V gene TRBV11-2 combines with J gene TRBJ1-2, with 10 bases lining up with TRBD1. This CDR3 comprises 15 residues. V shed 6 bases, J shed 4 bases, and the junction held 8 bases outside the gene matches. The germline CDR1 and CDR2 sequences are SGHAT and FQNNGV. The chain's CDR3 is CASRQIRTGGYGYTF. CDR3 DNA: TGTGCCAGCAGGCAAATCCGGACAGGGGGCTATGGCTACACCTTC.

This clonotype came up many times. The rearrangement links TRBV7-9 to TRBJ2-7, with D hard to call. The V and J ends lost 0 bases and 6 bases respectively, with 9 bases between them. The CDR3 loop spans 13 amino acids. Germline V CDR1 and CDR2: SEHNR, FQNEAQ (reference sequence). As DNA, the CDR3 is TGTGCCAGCAGCTTAGCGGAATGGGCCGAGCAGTACTTC. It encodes CASSLAEWAEQYF. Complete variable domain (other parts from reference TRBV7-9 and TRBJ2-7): DTGVSQNPRHKITKRGQNVTFRCDPISEHNRLYWYRQTLGQGPEFLTYFQNEAQLEKSRLLSDRFSAERPKGSFSTLEIQRTEQGDSAMYLCASSLAEWAEQYFGPGTRLTVT.

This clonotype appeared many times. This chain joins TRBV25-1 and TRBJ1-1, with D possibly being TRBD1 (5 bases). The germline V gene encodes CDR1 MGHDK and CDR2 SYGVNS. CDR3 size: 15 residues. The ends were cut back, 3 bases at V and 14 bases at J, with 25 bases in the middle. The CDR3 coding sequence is TGTGCCAGCAGTGAGGCACCGGGACTCGGGGGAGGGCAGTTCTTT. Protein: CASSEAPGLGGGQFF. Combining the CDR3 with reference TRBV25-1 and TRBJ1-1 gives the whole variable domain EADIYQTPRYLVIGTGKKITLECSQTMGHDKMYWYQQDPGMELHLIHYSYGVNSTEKGDLSSESTVSRIRTEHFPLTLESARPSHTSQYLCASSEAPGLGGGQFFGQGTRLTVV.

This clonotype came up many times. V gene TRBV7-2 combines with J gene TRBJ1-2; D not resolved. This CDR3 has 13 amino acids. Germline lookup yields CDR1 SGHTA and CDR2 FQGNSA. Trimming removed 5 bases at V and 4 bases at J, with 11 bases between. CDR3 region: CASSEEGGYGYTF. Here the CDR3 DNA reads TGTGCCAGCAGCGAGGAGGGTGGCTATGGCTACACCTTC.

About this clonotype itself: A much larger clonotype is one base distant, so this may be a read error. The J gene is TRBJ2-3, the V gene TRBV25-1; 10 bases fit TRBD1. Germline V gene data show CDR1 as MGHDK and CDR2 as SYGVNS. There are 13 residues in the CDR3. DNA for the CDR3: TGTGACAGCAGACAGGGGGCCCTCGATACGCAGTATTTT. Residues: CDSRQGALDTQYF.

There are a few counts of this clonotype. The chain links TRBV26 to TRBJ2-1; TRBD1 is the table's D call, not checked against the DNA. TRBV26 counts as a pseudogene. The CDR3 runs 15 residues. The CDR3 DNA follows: TGTGCCAGCAGTGGGACTGACAGGGGGCTCGGTGAGCAGTTCTTC. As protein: CASSGTDRGLGEQFF.